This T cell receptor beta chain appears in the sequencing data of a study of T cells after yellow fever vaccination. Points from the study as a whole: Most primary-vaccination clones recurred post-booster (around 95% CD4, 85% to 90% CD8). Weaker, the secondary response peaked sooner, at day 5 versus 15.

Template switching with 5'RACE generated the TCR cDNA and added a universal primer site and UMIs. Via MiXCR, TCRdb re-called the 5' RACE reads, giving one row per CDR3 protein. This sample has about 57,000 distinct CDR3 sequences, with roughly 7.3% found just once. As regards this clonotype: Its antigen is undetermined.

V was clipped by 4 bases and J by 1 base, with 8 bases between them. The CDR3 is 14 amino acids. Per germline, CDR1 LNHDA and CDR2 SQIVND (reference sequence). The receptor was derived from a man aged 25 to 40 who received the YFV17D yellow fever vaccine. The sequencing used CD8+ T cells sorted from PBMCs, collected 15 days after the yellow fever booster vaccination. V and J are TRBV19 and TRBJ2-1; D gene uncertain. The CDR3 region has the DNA TGTGCCAGTAGTAGAGGCGATTCCTACAATGAGCAGTTCTTC. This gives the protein CASSRGDSYNEQFF.